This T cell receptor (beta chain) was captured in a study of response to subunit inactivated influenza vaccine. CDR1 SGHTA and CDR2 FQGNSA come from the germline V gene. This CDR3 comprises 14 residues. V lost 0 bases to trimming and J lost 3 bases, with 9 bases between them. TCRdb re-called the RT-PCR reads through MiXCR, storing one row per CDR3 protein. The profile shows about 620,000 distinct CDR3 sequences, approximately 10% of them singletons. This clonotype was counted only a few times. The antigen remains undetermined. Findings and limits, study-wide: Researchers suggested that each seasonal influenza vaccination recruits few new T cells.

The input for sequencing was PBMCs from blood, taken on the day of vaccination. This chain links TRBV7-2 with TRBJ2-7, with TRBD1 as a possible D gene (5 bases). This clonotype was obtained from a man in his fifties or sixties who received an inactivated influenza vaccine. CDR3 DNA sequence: TGTGCCAGCAGCTTAGCGTACAGGATCTACGAGCAGTACTTC. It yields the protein CASSLAYRIYEQYF.